The T cell receptor (beta chain) described here comes from a study of cytomegalovirus exposure and HLA in healthy donors. General study results and limits: In an earlier analysis, about 87% or about 30%: the productive usage of most TCR beta V segments. Later, an analysis showed that TCR beta chains associated with HLA were more clonally expanded than others that were equally common.

Comments on this clone: No antigen is known for it.

The CDR3 runs 14 residues. The germline V gene encodes CDR1 LGHNT and CDR2 FRNRAP. The junction had 7 bases not matched to a gene; V was cut back by 6 bases and J by 3 bases. Use of 60 Vbeta and 13 Jbeta primers characterized the PCR. Profiling relied on immunoSEQ multiplex PCR, and the TCRdb table lists in-frame clones only, not all of them. The table records about 170,000 clones, more than 80% of them present only once. The sample taken for sequencing was PBMCs. The chain couples TRBV12-5 to TRBJ1-1, with TRBD1 identical over 7 bases. The clonotype was recovered from a man in his late teens or twenties in good health and CMV-seronegative. This CDR3 reads CASGTGQADTEAFF. CDR3 bases: TGTGCTAGTGGGACAGGACAGGCTGACACTGAAGCTTTCTTT.